This TCR beta chain came from a study of shared clonotypes between healthy human individuals. Several immunoSEQ plates held equal portions of the genomic DNA taken from each subset. Sorted subsets were amplified in replicate PCRs using 200 ng DNA, tens of thousands of T cell genomes. Assay: immunoSEQ multiplex PCR; the TCRdb copy retains only in-frame clones and omits some. The sample lists fewer than 1 million clones, around 96% occurring once. Terminally differentiated effector memory CD45RA+ cells were left out of the naive CD8 fraction, which was CD45RO-negative and positively selected for CCR7. Trimming removed 7 bases at V and 0 bases at J, with 15 bases between. The CDR3 covers 15 residues. Germline V gene sequence: CDR1 SGDLS, CDR2 YYNGEE.

V usage is TRBV9 and J usage is TRBJ2-3; a possible D gene is TRBD2 (5 bases). The sample comprised naive CD8+ T cells sorted from blood. The source of this sequence is a man aged 30-40 years in good health. DNA for the CDR3: TGTGCCAGCGCTCCCGAGCGGAGTAGCACAGATACGCAGTATTTT. This encodes CASAPERSSTDTQYF.